The 18 T cell receptor beta chains presented below share a single source sample, sequenced in a study of T-cell memory formation after mild COVID-19. From the 5' RACE reads, TCRdb called clonotypes with MiXCR, one entry per CDR3 protein. This sample yields around 340,000 distinct CDR3 sequences, of which around 15% are seen a single time; about 20% belongs to the top ten. Input material: PBMCs or a T cell subset sorted from them (not recorded which). Receptors originate from a man between 18 and 29 years old who had mild COVID-19 (a few samples of this study predate the infection). Cell type and time point are not known.

The chain carries TRBV5-1 and TRBJ1-4; D is unclear. The germline V gene has CDR1 SGHRS and CDR2 YFSETQ. The CDR3 has 14 residues. Trimming stripped 4 bases from V and 8 bases from J, with 15 bases between. Here the CDR3 reads CASSPLGVDEKLFF. The CDR3 DNA reads TGCGCCAGCAGCCCCCTGGGTGTGGACGAAAAACTGTTTTTT. The full variable domain, with the rest looked up from reference TRBV5-1 and TRBJ1-4, is KAGVTQTPRYLIKTRGQQVTLSCSPISGHRSVSWYQQTPGQGLQFLFEYFSETQRNKGNFPGRFSGRQFSNSRSEMNVSTLELGDSALYLCASSPLGVDEKLFFGSGTQLSVL.

This clonotype has only a few counts. V and J are TRBV4-3 and TRBJ2-7; D is perhaps TRBD1 (5 bases). The CDR3 is 14 residues long. Germline CDR1 reads LGHNA; CDR2 reads YSLEER. V dropped 0 bases and J dropped 3 bases, with 9 bases sitting between them. CDR3 sequence: CASSQEVRVYEQYF. The DNA for the CDR3 is TGCGCCAGCAGCCAAGAGGTCAGGGTCTACGAGCAGTACTTC.

The rearrangement links TRBV5-4 to TRBJ2-5, with a tentative D call TRBD2 (6 bases). The CDR3 extends over 15 amino acids. CDR1 is SGHNT and CDR2 is YYREEE in the germline V gene (reference sequence). Trimming pared 0 bases from V and 2 bases from J, leaving 11 bases between. The CDR3, as DNA: TGTGCCAGCAGCTTGGCGGAGGGCCCTCAAGAGACCCAGTACTTC. Translated, it gives CASSLAEGPQETQYF.

This clonotype was counted only a few times. The chain has TRBV5-1 and TRBJ2-3; D is possibly TRBD2 (6 bases). The CDR3 consists of 13 residues. Trimming took off 7 bases at V and 10 bases at J, with 19 bases between the two ends. The V gene's germline CDR1 is SGHRS and CDR2 YFSETQ. CDR3 DNA sequence: TGCGCCAGCGGCGGGGATCGACCTCGGGCGCAGTATTTT. Encoded protein: CASGGDRPRAQYF.

The CDR3 loop reads CASSPGQAETQYF. DNA for the CDR3: TGTGCCAGCAGCCCGGGACAGGCAGAGACCCAGTACTTC. The chain carries TRBV5-4 and TRBJ2-5; TRBD1 agrees at 8 bases. V dropped 4 bases and J dropped 4; count of bases not matched to a gene: 3. Germline CDR1 is SGHNT and CDR2 is YYREEE (reference sequence). CDR3 size: 13 residues.

The chain carries TRBV10-2 and TRBJ1-1; perhaps TRBD1 as D (5 bases). This CDR3 is 14 amino acids long. Germline CDR1 WSHSY, CDR2 SAAADI. V dropped 0 bases and J dropped 5 bases, with 10 bases sitting between them. DNA for the CDR3: TGCGCCAGCAGTGAGTCCGGGGGTTGGACTGAAGCTTTCTTT. Translated: CASSESGGWTEAFF.

The rearrangement joins TRBV7-2 to TRBJ2-3; 13 bases agree with TRBD2. Germline V CDR1 and CDR2: SGHTA, FQGNSA. V lost 5 bases and J lost 5; bases outside the gene matches: 10. The CDR3 totals 17 residues. CDR3 bases: TGTGCCAGCAGCCCGCCGGGACTAGCGGGGAGGTTAGATACGCAGTATTTT. It is translated as CASSPPGLAGRLDTQYF.

J is TRBJ2-2 and V is TRBV2; tentative D call: TRBD2 (5 bases). The germline gives CDR1 SNHLY, CDR2 FYNNEI. The length of the CDR3 is 11 residues. V was shortened by 5 bases and J by 9 bases, with 7 bases between the two germline ends. CDR3 bases: TGTGCCAGCAGTTCTAGCTGGGAGCTGTTTTTT. Translated: CASSSSWELFF.

This chain links TRBV11-2 with TRBJ2-1; D ambiguous. The CDR3 extends over 14 amino acids. Per the germline V gene, CDR1 is SGHAT and CDR2 is FQNNGV. The V end was cut by 4 bases, the J end by 9 bases, with 16 bases between. The CDR3 loop reads CASSSNPPPGEQFF. The DNA of the CDR3 is TGTGCCAGCAGCTCGAACCCCCCCCCGGGTGAGCAGTTCTTC.

This clonotype came up many times. Without the conserved terminal phenylalanine or tryptophan, this CDR3 likely stems from a read error. The DNA is left out, because the CDR3 cannot be placed on it with certainty; the CDR3 is given as TCRdb lists it. The genes are TRBV29-1 and TRBJ2-3; the table's D call, TRBD2, was not checked against the DNA. Looked up from germline, CDR1 is SQVTM and CDR2 is ANQGSEA. The CDR3 comprises 11 residues, both ends counted. This chain's CDR3 is CSVDGLAGGLS.

This clonotype was counted between two and nine times. The genes are TRBV7-9 and TRBJ2-4; D gene uncertain. This CDR3 contains 21 residues. Germline V gives CDR1 SEHNR, CDR2 FQNEAQ (reference sequence). Trimming cost V 5 bases and J 0 bases, with 29 bases left between them. CDR3 DNA: TGTGCCAGCAGCCCCTCCGCCTCGACGCTATCGGCCCCACTAGCCAAAAACATTCAGTACTTC. Protein product: CASSPSASTLSAPLAKNIQYF. The entire variable domain, with the rest obtained from reference TRBV7-9 and TRBJ2-4, is as follows: DTGVSQNPRHKITKRGQNVTFRCDPISEHNRLYWYRQTLGQGPEFLTYFQNEAQLEKSRLLSDRFSAERPKGSFSTLEIQRTEQGDSAMYLCASSPSASTLSAPLAKNIQYFGAGTRLSVL.

This clonotype was observed a handful of times. This rearrangement joins TRBV7-9 to TRBJ2-1, with D possibly matching TRBD2 (6 bases). Per germline, CDR1 SEHNR and CDR2 FQNEAQ (reference sequence). Deletions cut 1 base from V and 0 bases from J, with 10 bases between. This CDR3 has 16 amino acids. The CDR3 coding sequence is TGTGCCAGCAGCTTAGTGGACGGGAGCTCCTACAATGAGCAGTTCTTC. Its translation: CASSLVDGSSYNEQFF. The variable domain in full, completed from reference TRBV7-9 and TRBJ2-1, reads DTGVSQNPRHKITKRGQNVTFRCDPISEHNRLYWYRQTLGQGPEFLTYFQNEAQLEKSRLLSDRFSAERPKGSFSTLEIQRTEQGDSAMYLCASSLVDGSSYNEQFFGPGTRLTVL.

This clonotype has a handful of counts. The chain uses TRBV9 and TRBJ2-3, with 9 bases that match TRBD1. The germline V gene has CDR1 SGDLS and CDR2 YYNGEE. The length of the CDR3 is 16 residues. Trimming took 3 bases from V and 4 from J; bases not matched to a gene: 9. In DNA, the CDR3 is TGTGCCAGCAGCGGGACGGGACAGGGAGGCCCAGATACGCAGTATTTT. It yields the protein CASSGTGQGGPDTQYF.

This clonotype came up a few times. The chain carries TRBV10-3 and TRBJ1-1, with D tentatively TRBD1 (5 bases). CDR3 length: 11 amino acids. The V gene lost 8 bases and the J gene lost 4 bases, with 8 bases spanning the gap. Germline CDR1 is ENHRY and CDR2 is SYGVKD. The CDR3 DNA is TGTGCCATCTGGGACGGCACTGAAGCTTTCTTT. Its translation: CAIWDGTEAFF.

Only a few counts were recorded for this clonotype. The chain joins TRBV25-1 to TRBJ1-1, with D perhaps matching TRBD1 (5 bases). The CDR3 is 16 amino acids. Germline V gene sequence: CDR1 MGHDK, CDR2 SYGVNS. Trimming removed 1 base from V and 2 bases from J, with 14 bases in between. The CDR3 is CASSESRGGFNTEAFF. CDR3 DNA sequence: TGTGCCAGCAGTGAATCTAGGGGAGGGTTCAACACTGAAGCTTTCTTT.

This clonotype was observed a few times. The chain is built from TRBV4-1 and TRBJ1-4, with TRBD1 as a possible D gene (6 bases). Between the trimmed V and J ends, which lost 1 base and 8 bases, there was a span of 8 bases. Germline assignment: CDR1 MGHRA and CDR2 YSYEKL. The CDR3 consists of 13 residues. Here the CDR3 DNA reads TGCGCCAGCAGCCAAGTGGACAGAGAAAAACTGTTTTTT. It yields the protein CASSQVDREKLFF.

In this sample, this clonotype turned up a few times. The DNA for the CDR3 is TGTGCCAGCAGCTTGGGCGTAAGCTATGGCTACACCTTC. Protein product: CASSLGVSYGYTF. The chain carries TRBV5-4 and TRBJ1-2; D unresolved. The germline gives CDR1 SGHNT, CDR2 YYREEE (reference sequence). The CDR3 is 13 amino acids. Trimming removed 0 bases at V and 4 bases at J, with 7 bases between.

This clonotype was counted between two and nine times. The chain has TRBV9 and TRBJ2-4, with D possibly being TRBD1 or TRBD2 (6 bases each). The CDR3 is 13 amino acids. Germline V gene data show CDR1 as SGDLS and CDR2 as YYNGEE. V was pared by 0 bases and J by 8 bases, with 9 bases between. CDR3 bases: TGTGCCAGCAGCGTAGAAGGGGGGCACATTCAGTACTTC. Protein sequence: CASSVEGGHIQYF.